The rows below give T cell receptor beta chains drawn from one sample of a study of early T cells in non-severe SARS-CoV-2 infection. TCRdb itself ran the 5' RACE reads through MiXCR, one entry per CDR3 protein. The table has 55,000 to 70,000 distinct CDR3 sequences, about 12% seen once. What was sequenced was whole blood. These TCRs come from an adult who was a healthcare worker with PCR-confirmed SARS-CoV-2 infection or an uninfected control (not recorded which). The CDR3 runs from the conserved cysteine through the conserved F or W.

TRBJ1-1 TRBV10-3 CAISEWLNTEAFF
TRBJ2-7 TRBV6-5 CASSYSATLSWEQYF
TRBJ1-1 TRBV6-5 CASSYGRGRNEAFF
TRBJ1-1 TRBV9 CASSEGQRNTEAFF
TRBJ2-7 TRBV11-2 CASSLGILAGSSYEQYF
TRBJ1-5 TRBV12-3/TRBV12-4 CASSIDRGADQPQHF
TRBJ2-1 TRBV4-2 CASSQRSGGAYNEQFF
TRBJ1-1 TRBV20-1 CSATRAGYTEAFF
TRBJ2-6 TRBV19 CASSTRGPSGANVLTF
TRBJ1-1 TRBV7-9 CASSLNLGGNEAFF
TRBJ1-1 TRBV29-1 CSTRTGNTEAFF
TRBJ2-3 TRBV3-1 CASSQDSGGSGTQYF
TRBJ1-4 TRBV6-6 CASSSVAVEKLFF
TRBJ2-7 TRBV5-1 CASSLQPGQGSYEQYF
TRBJ2-7 TRBV5-1 CASSAFPGGDEQYF
TRBJ2-1 TRBV6-6 CASSYSKLDRGYNEQFF
TRBJ1-6 TRBV11-2 CASSFRTANSPLHF
TRBJ2-7 TRBV28 CASSSSLLLEQYF
TRBJ1-1 TRBV7-9 CASSHRWAENTEAFF
TRBJ2-3 TRBV7-8 CASSPPSGGITDTQYF
TRBJ1-1 TRBV7-9 CASSRDRGNMNTEAFF
TRBJ2-1 TRBV20-1 CSASSSGGPSYNEQFF
TRBJ2-3 TRBV3-1 CASSLRSTDTQYF
TRBJ1-4 TRBV6-5 CASSTRPRGEKLFF
TRBJ2-5 TRBV7-9 CASSSLRETQYF
TRBJ2-5 TRBV20-1 CSARGSLYQETQYF
TRBJ1-1 TRBV7-6 CASSSTTGDTEAFF
TRBJ1-4 TRBV10-3 CAISASDRPNEKLFF
TRBJ2-1 TRBV6-6 CASNPGDRAHNEQFF
TRBJ1-6 TRBV3-1 CASSQEASPLHF
TRBJ2-3 TRBV29-1 CSVAFSRQGRTDTQYF
TRBJ2-7 TRBV5-1 CASSPPGVAGGSYEQYF
TRBJ2-3 TRBV11-2 CASSLIAGGRTDAQYF
TRBJ2-2 TRBV12-3/TRBV12-4 CASRTPNVGTGELFF
TRBJ1-6 TRBV19 CASSILSQAPLHF
TRBJ2-7 TRBV10-1 CASSEGSPAYEQYF
TRBJ2-5 TRBV20-1 CSARSQGSSGGLQETQYF
TRBJ2-1 TRBV20-1 CSATTLEDHSYNEQFF
TRBJ1-5 TRBV30 CAWTGGRGAEDQPQHF
TRBJ2-3 TRBV3-1 CASRPTAGGADTQYF
TRBJ2-5 TRBV25-1 CASSGPTKGTQYF
TRBJ1-2 TRBV5-6 CASSFGQGAMSGYTF
TRBJ2-1 TRBV5-1 CASSTLAGGPSEQFF
TRBJ2-1 TRBV29-1 CSVGGNEQFF
TRBJ1-1 TRBV27 CASSPQQFNTEAFF
TRBJ2-1 TRBV7-9 CASSLVAATSGYNEQFF
TRBJ1-3 TRBV6-1 CASSARTGDKNTIYF
TRBJ2-1 TRBV19 CASRRGLAGYNEQFF
TRBJ1-2 TRBV30 CAWNGKPEGGYTF
TRBJ2-2 TRBV6-4 CASSDSDRGGELFF
TRBJ1-2 TRBV2 CASSVLVGYTF
TRBJ2-7 TRBV27 CASSFLGSLGYEQYF
TRBJ2-5 TRBV18 CASSPPNALSKTQYF
TRBJ1-5 TRBV12-3/TRBV12-4 CASTFSNQPQHF
TRBJ1-2 TRBV27 CASSLRAGQGAPSNYGYTF
TRBJ2-5 TRBV6-5 CASSFVNQETQYF
TRBJ2-1 TRBV5-1 CASSLKLRGGSTNEQFF
TRBJ2-3 TRBV6-2/TRBV6-3 CASSYSSGYTDTQYF
TRBJ1-5 TRBV5-6 CASSLAHQPQHF
TRBJ2-7 TRBV7-6 CASSLPAGGVYEQYF